These 3 T cell receptor beta chains came from one sample sequenced in a study of response to subunit inactivated influenza vaccine. Using its own MiXCR run on the RT-PCR reads, TCRdb lists one record per CDR3 protein. The sample shows 710,000 or so distinct CDR3 sequences, approximately 14% of them seen only once. Sequenced here: PBMCs from blood, sampled approximately 12 days after vaccination. These receptors all stem from a man aged 45 to 65 who received an inactivated influenza vaccine.

V gene TRBV7-3 combines with J gene TRBJ2-1; 7 bases are shared with TRBD2. CDR1 is SGHTA, CDR2 FQGTGA, per germline. There are 15 residues in the CDR3. V shed 3 bases, J shed 11 bases, and the junction held 13 bases outside the gene matches. The CDR3 DNA sequence: TGTGCCAGCAGCTTTGGGACCCCGGGGAGGGCCCAGCAGTTCTTC. The encoded protein is CASSFGTPGRAQQFF.

This clonotype was picked up one time. The chain has TRBV2 and TRBJ1-6; 10 nucleotides line up with TRBD1. Germline loops: CDR1 SNHLY, CDR2 FYNNEI. The length of the CDR3 is 14 residues. With 8 bases clipped from V and 10 bases from J, the junction kept 8 bases outside the gene matches. As DNA, the CDR3 is TGTGCCAGCGGGGGGGACAGGGGATACTCACCCCTCCACTTT. Translation: CASGGDRGYSPLHF.

The chain joins TRBV18 to TRBJ1-2; the D gene is possibly TRBD1 (6 bases). The CDR3 consists of 12 residues. The germline gives CDR1 KGHSH, CDR2 LQKENI. Deletions cut 5 bases from V and 8 bases from J, with 12 bases between. CDR3 nucleotide sequence: TGTGCCAGCTCATACAGGGAAGGCGGCTACACCTTC. This codes for CASSYREGGYTF.